Described below is a single TCR beta chain sequence and its context. Germline V lookup: CDR1 SGHTA, CDR2 FQGNSA. The CDR3 spans 14 residues. V shed 5 bases, J shed 7 bases, and the junction held 7 bases outside the gene matches. This specimen belongs to a study of Tregs in tolerant kidney transplant recipients. The assay was immunoSEQ multiplex PCR, and TCRdb's table has in-frame clones only and misses some. The sample has 50,000 to 80,000 clones; 98% are singletons. The sequence came from a human donor who received a combined kidney and bone marrow transplant. Source: Tregs from blood, taken before the transplant. V usage is TRBV7-2 and J usage is TRBJ1-2, with 10 positions matching TRBD1. The CDR3 loop is CASSKPGQGIGYTF. DNA of the CDR3: TGTGCCAGCAGCAAACCGGGACAGGGGATTGGCTACACCTTC. The full variable domain, completed using reference TRBV7-2 and TRBJ1-2, is GAGVSQSPSNKVTEKGKDVELRCDPISGHTALYWYRQSLGQGLEFLIYFQGNSAPDKSGLPSDRFSAERTGGSVSTLTIQRTQQEDSAVYLCASSKPGQGIGYTFGSGTRLTVV.